The rows below give T cell receptor beta chains drawn from one sample of a study of CD8+ T cells in alopecia areata. The assay was immunoSEQ multiplex PCR, and TCRdb's table has in-frame clones only and misses some. In the table there are fewer than 250,000 clones, about 40% of which are singletons. Sample: CD4+ T cells sorted from blood, taken at approximately week 37, from a patient treated with tofacitinib. These receptors all come from a human donor with alopecia areata. The CDR3 runs from the conserved cysteine through the conserved F or W. D genes are given only for firm matches. Rows may omit the clone size; those that give it use once, few, many or a size class.

j_call clone_size v_call d_call cdr3_aa cdr3_nt
TRBJ1-2 . TRBV2 . CASIPGPSGQGYTF TGTGCCAGCATTCCCGGCCCATCGGGACAAGGCTACACCTTC
TRBJ2-2 . TRBV7-2 . CASSPAVRGGGELFF TGTGCCAGCAGCCCAGCAGTCAGGGGCGGCGGGGAGCTGTTTTTT
TRBJ1-2 once TRBV5-1 . CASSLQGLHGYTF TGCGCCAGCAGCTTACAGGGTTTGCATGGCTACACCTTC
TRBJ1-5 few TRBV6-5 TRBD1 CASKGRGVNQPQHF TGTGCCAGCAAAGGCAGGGGGGTCAATCAGCCCCAGCATTTT
TRBJ1-2 . TRBV7-2 . CASSFRTTDGYTF TGTGCCAGCAGCTTTCGGACTACAGACGGCTACACCTTC
TRBJ2-3 . TRBV27 . CASSLMAGYTDTQYF TGTGCCAGCAGTTTAATGGCAGGGTACACAGATACGCAGTATTTT
TRBJ2-3 few TRBV29-1 . CSSLVTDTQYF TGCAGCTCCCTGGTCACAGATACGCAGTATTTT
TRBJ1-3 . TRBV29-1 TRBD1 CSVARGTGNTIYF TGCAGCGTTGCCAGGGGGACTGGAAACACCATATATTTT
TRBJ2-5 . TRBV27 TRBD2 CASSRLAGVRAETQYF TGTGCCAGCAGCCGACTAGCGGGAGTGCGCGCGGAGACCCAGTACTTC
TRBJ2-2 few TRBV14 . CASSQVLGGTGELFF TGTGCCAGCAGCCAAGTTCTGGGAGGAACCGGGGAGCTGTTTTTT
TRBJ2-7 few TRBV18 . CASSRGAYEQYF TGTGCCAGCTCACGGGGGGCCTACGAGCAGTACTTC
TRBJ1-4 few TRBV27 TRBD1 CASRLTGVGEKLFF TGTGCCAGCAGACTTACAGGGGTCGGTGAAAAACTGTTTTTT
TRBJ2-3 few TRBV29-1 . CSVRGSGQGTDTQYF TGCAGCGTCAGAGGGTCGGGACAAGGCACAGATACGCAGTATTTT
TRBJ1-5 . TRBV30 TRBD1 CAWSVPGGGTQPQHF TGTGCCTGGAGTGTACCAGGGGGCGGCACCCAGCCCCAGCATTTT
TRBJ2-1 . TRBV5-1 TRBD1 CASDRESRNEQFF TGCGCCAGTGACAGGGAATCGCGCAATGAGCAGTTCTTC
TRBJ1-5 few TRBV28 . CASRKGTSIKPQHF TGTGCCAGCAGAAAGGGGACATCAATCAAGCCCCAGCATTTT
TRBJ2-7 few TRBV5-1 . CASSLGTGSSYEQYF TGCGCCAGCAGCTTGGGCACGGGAAGCTCCTACGAGCAGTACTTC
TRBJ2-1 few TRBV4-2 TRBD2 CASSQGLARNEQFF TGTGCCAGCAGCCAAGGACTAGCGAGAAATGAGCAGTTCTTC
TRBJ2-7 . TRBV5-6 . CASSFRQPLMNEQYF TGTGCCAGCAGCTTCAGACAGCCCCTTATGAACGAGCAGTACTTC
TRBJ1-2 few TRBV29-1 . CSVDKGGNYGYTF TGCAGCGTTGACAAGGGTGGAAACTATGGCTACACCTTC
TRBJ2-7 once TRBV29-1 TRBD2 CSVGGLAGYEQYF TGCAGCGTTGGAGGACTAGCGGGCTACGAGCAGTACTTC
TRBJ2-6 few TRBV29-1 . CSAVEAGANVLTF TGCAGCGCTGTCGAAGCTGGGGCCAACGTCCTGACTTTC
TRBJ1-5 . TRBV29-1 . CSVARDTNQPQHF TGCAGCGTGGCCCGGGACACCAATCAGCCCCAGCATTTT
TRBJ2-6 . TRBV7-2 TRBD1 CASSIQGSGANVLTF TGTGCCAGCAGTATACAGGGGTCAGGGGCCAACGTCCTGACTTTC
TRBJ2-7 . TRBV29-1 TRBD2 CSALTSGNHEQYF TGCAGCGCTCTGACTAGCGGGAACCACGAGCAGTACTTC
TRBJ2-7 . TRBV4-2 . CASSPSTGRGSGYEQYF TGTGCCAGCAGCCCCTCGACAGGGCGGGGATCGGGCTACGAGCAGTACTTC
TRBJ1-5 . TRBV6-1 . CASSARPLNQPQHF TGTGCCAGCAGTGCGCGGCCCCTTAATCAGCCCCAGCATTTT
TRBJ2-1 . TRBV30 . CAWSPRWVVHHNEQFF TGTGCCTGGAGCCCCAGATGGGTCGTTCACCACAATGAGCAGTTCTTC
TRBJ2-1 . TRBV7-9 TRBD2 CAIGRREGRDEQFF TGTGCCATCGGAAGGCGGGAGGGTCGCGATGAGCAGTTCTTC
TRBJ2-1 . TRBV7-2 . CASSPELSSYNEQFF TGTGCCAGCAGCCCCGAACTGAGCTCCTACAATGAGCAGTTCTTC
TRBJ2-7 . TRBV19 . CASSIAPSRYEQYF TGTGCCAGTAGTATAGCCCCCAGCCGCTACGAGCAGTACTTC
TRBJ2-5 few TRBV7-9 . CASSLAGAGTQYF TGTGCCAGCAGCTTAGCGGGAGCTGGGACCCAGTACTTC
TRBJ2-3 . TRBV30 . CACGPQGFTDTQYF TGTGCCTGCGGACCTCAGGGATTTACAGATACGCAGTATTTT
TRBJ2-2 few TRBV11-2 . CASSRTGGNTGELFF TGTGCCAGCAGCCGAACTGGGGGGAACACCGGGGAGCTGTTTTTT
TRBJ1-5 . TRBV6-1 TRBD1 CASRGDRRYQPQHF TGTGCCAGCAGGGGGGACAGAAGATATCAGCCCCAGCATTTT
TRBJ1-3 . TRBV29-1 . CSVMIGNTIYF TGCAGCGTTATGATCGGAAACACCATATATTTT
TRBJ2-5 . TRBV28 . CASSPVFAQETQYF TGTGCCAGCAGCCCTGTATTCGCCCAAGAGACCCAGTACTTC
TRBJ1-5 few TRBV15 . CATSVSNQPQHF TGTGCCACCAGTGTTAGCAATCAGCCCCAGCATTTT
TRBJ1-1 . TRBV30 TRBD1 CAWSVPTGGADTEAFF TGTGCCTGGAGTGTACCGACAGGGGGCGCCGACACTGAAGCTTTCTTT
TRBJ2-5 . TRBV15 . CATSREASQETQYF TGTGCCACCAGCAGAGAGGCCAGCCAAGAGACCCAGTACTTC
TRBJ1-5 few TRBV2 . CASRGDLGNQPQHF TGTGCCAGCAGGGGGGACTTGGGCAATCAGCCCCAGCATTTT
TRBJ1-1 . TRBV5-1 . CASSFLTATEAFF TGCGCCAGCAGCTTCCTGACAGCCACTGAAGCTTTCTTT
TRBJ2-1 . TRBV14 . CASSQGGYEQFF TGTGCCAGCAGCCAAGGGGGGTATGAGCAGTTCTTC
TRBJ1-2 few TRBV30 . CAWSVQSGTGGYTF TGTGCCTGGAGTGTACAATCTGGGACGGGTGGCTACACCTTC
TRBJ2-5 . TRBV18 . CASSTGVETQYF TGTGCCAGCTCAACGGGAGTAGAGACCCAGTACTTC
TRBJ2-4 . TRBV25-1 . CASSERPSGIQYF TGTGCCAGCAGTGAACGACCCTCCGGTATTCAGTACTTC
TRBJ1-1 . TRBV7-3 . CASSAEQNTEAFF TGTGCCAGCAGCGCTGAGCAGAACACTGAAGCTTTCTTT
TRBJ1-1 . TRBV29-1 . CSVDPGGTEAFF TGCAGCGTGGACCCTGGGGGAACTGAAGCTTTCTTT